The 30 T cell receptor beta chains below all came from one sample that was sequenced in a study of type 1 and type 2 diabetes patients (TCRdb year 2016). Sequenced on an Illumina MiSeq. TCRbeta CDR3 amplification used genomic DNA from the sorted T cell subsets as template. Multiplex PCR with 30 forward and 13 reverse primers amplified the TCRbeta CDR3 region. The raw public reads went through TCRdb reprocessing: fastp at Q25, MiXCR clone calling, in-frame beta chains kept. Under each unique CDR3 protein, matching rows form one entry showing the most common genes and DNA. Within this sample are 250,000 or so distinct CDR3 sequences, with around 47% of them counted one time only. The ten largest clonotypes hold roughly 13% of the sample. Sequenced sample: peripheral blood mononuclear cells (PBMCs). These receptor sequences come from a young man with type 2 diabetes.

In the case of this clonotype: The junction does not match germline at one end; this may be a read error. The chain employs TRBV15 and TRBJ2-3, with D perhaps TRBD2 (6 bases). CDR1 is LNHNV and CDR2 is YYDKDF in the germline V gene (reference sequence). CDR3 length equals 18 residues. CDR3 sequence: CATSRGTGGTPSTDTQYF. CDR3 DNA sequence: TGTGCCACCAGCAGAGGGACTGGCGGGACCCCTAGCACAGATACACAGTATTTT.

This clonotype is medium-sized in the sample. This chain connects TRBV7-3 to TRBJ2-6; possible D gene TRBD1, 6 bases. The CDR3 runs 18 residues. Germline CDR1 and CDR2: SGHTA and FQGTGA. With 4 bases removed from V and 1 base from J, the gap between germline ends came to 17 bases. Written as DNA, the CDR3 is TGTGCCAGCAGCTCACCACAGGGTACCCTATCTGGGGCCAACGTCCTGACTTTC. It yields the protein CASSSPQGTLSGANVLTF.

For this clonotype: A much larger clone lies one base from this, so it may be a read error. V is TRBV14 and J is TRBJ2-7; D unresolved. The CDR3 is made up of 12 amino acids. V was cut by 4 bases and J by 5 bases, with 9 bases left in between. The germline CDR1 and CDR2 sequences are SGHDN and FVKESK. The CDR3 DNA follows: TGTGCCAGCAGCCGATACACTAACGAGCAGTACTTC. This translates into CASSRYTNEQYF. The full variable domain, completed using reference TRBV14 and TRBJ2-7, is EAGVTQFPSHSVIEKGQTVTLRCDPISGHDNLYWYRRVMGKEIKFLLHFVKESKQDESGMPNNRFLAERTGGTYSTLKVQPAELEDSGVYFCASSRYTNEQYFGPGTRLTVT.

This clonotype has just a few counts. The chain combines TRBV7-2 with TRBJ2-5; TRBD2 matches 15 bases. Trimming at V came to 5 bases and at J to 4 bases, leaving 5 bases not matched to a gene. This CDR3 comprises 16 residues. Germline CDR1 and CDR2: SGHTA and FQGNSA. CDR3 protein: CASSPGLAGGRETQYF. In DNA, the CDR3 is TGTGCCAGCAGCCCCGGACTAGCGGGGGGGCGAGAGACCCAGTACTTC.

V gene TRBV27 combines with J gene TRBJ1-1; tentatively, D is TRBD1 (5 bases). This CDR3 contains 14 residues. Per germline, CDR1 MNHEY and CDR2 SMNVEV (reference sequence). V was cut by 3 bases and J by 3 bases, with 11 bases left in between. The CDR3: CASSLVGVDTEAFF. CDR3 DNA sequence: TGTGCCAGCAGTTTGGTAGGGGTCGACACTGAAGCTTTCTTT.

This clonotype was found once. The chain carries TRBV9 and TRBJ2-3, with 8 positions matching TRBD2. This CDR3 is 13 amino acids long. J gave up 5 bases and V 9 bases, and 8 bases lay outside the gene matches. Germline V gene lookup returns CDR1 SGDLS and CDR2 YYNGEE. The CDR3 bases are TGTGCCACCTGTAGCGGGACGAGAGATACGCAGTATTTT. Protein: CATCSGTRDTQYF.

The chain combines TRBV7-3 with TRBJ1-6; TRBD1 matches at 9 bases. J was trimmed by 10 bases and V by 4 bases; bases with no gene match: 5. CDR1 and CDR2 (germline): SGHTA, FQGTGA. CDR3 size: 14 residues. For the CDR3, the DNA is TGTGCCAGCAGCTCGACAGGGGGAGGGTCACCCCTCCACTTT. Protein: CASSSTGGGSPLHF.

The gene calls are TRBV15 and TRBJ2-7, with TRBD2 matching over 7 bases. V shed 5 bases, J shed 2 bases, and the junction held 3 bases outside the gene matches. This CDR3 has 13 residues. CDR1 is LNHNV and CDR2 is YYDKDF in the germline V gene (reference sequence). CDR3 protein: CATSSGLAYEQYF. CDR3 nucleotide sequence: TGTGCCACCAGCTCCGGACTAGCCTACGAGCAGTACTTC.

J is TRBJ1-2 and V is TRBV28; the D is unclear. Germline loops: CDR1 MDHEN, CDR2 SYDVKM. The V gene lost 9 bases and the J gene lost 0 bases, with 5 bases spanning the gap. CDR3 size: 11 residues. The CDR3 DNA reads TGTGCCAGTTTAGCTAACTATGGCTACACCTTC. Translation: CASLANYGYTF.

This clonotype was detected only a few times. The rearrangement uses TRBV29-1 and TRBJ1-2; no reliable D call. Trimming left V 2 bases short and J 0 bases short, with 7 bases between. The length of the CDR3 is 13 residues. Germline values: CDR1 SQVTM, CDR2 ANQGSEA. The CDR3 region is CSVEHGANYGYTF. The CDR3 bases are TGCAGCGTTGAACACGGAGCTAACTATGGCTACACCTTC.

The gene calls are TRBV24-1 and TRBJ2-5; 8 positions match TRBD1. V trimming: 6 bases; J trimming: 5 bases; junction bases outside the gene matches: 10. Germline V gives CDR1 KGHDR, CDR2 SFDVKD. This CDR3 comprises 15 residues. The CDR3 loop is CATSSGTGVTETQYF. As DNA, the CDR3 is TGTGCCACCAGTTCCGGGACAGGAGTTACGGAGACCCAGTACTTC.

The V call is TRBV18, the J call TRBJ2-1; tentatively, D is TRBD2 (7 bases). CDR3 length equals 12 residues. The germline CDR1 and CDR2 sequences are KGHSH and LQKENI. V lost 4 bases and J 7 bases, leaving 8 bases between the germline ends. The CDR3 sequence: CASSQGGNEQFF. Here the CDR3 DNA reads TGTGCCAGCTCACAGGGGGGGAATGAGCAGTTCTTC.

In the case of this clonotype: A junction boundary mismatches the germline segment, possibly from a read error. CDR3 sequence: CASSDRGGSEKLLF. CDR3 nucleotides: TGTGCCAGCAGTGACAGGGGAGGAAGTGAAAAACTGCTTTTT. The chain uses TRBV2 and TRBJ1-4, with D possibly TRBD1 on 6 matching bases. The CDR3 contains 14 residues. Per the germline V gene, CDR1 is SNHLY and CDR2 is FYNNEI.

This clonotype is medium-sized. One junction end disagrees with the germline gene, perhaps due to a read error. The chain combines TRBV10-1 with TRBJ2-7; D call uncertain. Germline V CDR1 and CDR2: WNHNN, SYGVQD (reference sequence). The CDR3 runs to 11 residues. CDR3 nucleotide sequence: TGTGCCAGCAGTGAAGGGTACGAGCAGTACTTC. As protein: CASSEGYEQYF.

Only a few counts were recorded for this clonotype. V usage is TRBV11-2 and J usage is TRBJ2-3; TRBD2 agrees at 9 bases. Trimming took 4 bases from V and 0 from J; bases not matched to a gene: 2. CDR1 SGHAT and CDR2 FQNNGV come from the germline V gene. The CDR3 extends over 15 amino acids. As DNA, the CDR3 is TGTGCCAGCAGCTCTGGACTAGCGAGCACAGATACGCAGTATTTT. Translating gives CASSSGLASTDTQYF.

This clonotype was observed a few times. At one boundary the junction diverges from the germline segment, which might be a read error. The chain carries TRBV6-2 or TRBV6-3 and TRBJ2-1; 8 bases are a match to TRBD1. CDR3 length: 13 amino acids. Looked up from germline, CDR1 is MNHEY and CDR2 is SVGEGT. CDR3: CASRNRFGDRPIF. In nucleotides, the CDR3 is TGTGCCAGCAGAAATAGGTTCGGGGACAGGCCCATCTTC.

In the case of this clonotype: A read error may explain this, as a much larger clone is one base away. The V and J genes are TRBV10-3 and TRBJ2-7; D could derive from TRBD1 or TRBD2 (5 bases each). Germline CDR1 ENHRY, CDR2 SYGVKD. The CDR3 sequence is 12 residues long. V was pared by 8 bases and J by 2 bases, with 10 bases between. The CDR3 DNA follows: TGTGCCATCGGTGGGGGAGCCTACGAGCAGTACTTC. Its translation: CAIGGGAYEQYF.

This clonotype was seen only a few times. V is TRBV27 and J is TRBJ2-7; D is unclear. CDR1 is MNHEY and CDR2 is SMNVEV in the germline V gene (reference sequence). V lost 3 bases to trimming and J lost 5 bases, with 14 bases between them. The CDR3 has 14 amino acids. The CDR3 spells CASSLDRDVDEQYF. Written as DNA, the CDR3 is TGTGCCAGCAGTTTGGACCGCGATGTGGACGAGCAGTACTTC.

The J gene is TRBJ2-7, the V gene TRBV6-6; D not certain. There are 14 residues in the CDR3. The V gene's germline CDR1 is MNHNY and CDR2 SVGAGI (reference sequence). Deletions cut 5 bases from V and 2 bases from J, with 13 bases between. The CDR3 reads CASSRSAITYEQYF. In DNA, the CDR3 is TGTGCCAGCAGTAGGTCAGCTATAACCTACGAGCAGTACTTC.

The chain employs TRBV20-1 and TRBJ1-2; no clear D. CDR1 DFQATT and CDR2 SNEGSKA come from the germline V gene (reference sequence). The V end lost 3 bases, the J end lost 6 bases, and 17 bases lay between the germline ends. There are 14 residues in the CDR3. Here the CDR3 reads CSASAPSGRDGYTF. For the CDR3, the DNA is TGCAGTGCTAGCGCCCCGAGCGGGAGGGATGGCTACACCTTC.

The chain uses TRBV12-3 or TRBV12-4 and TRBJ2-7; D is unclear. TRBJ2-5 explains the end of the DNA better; the J call may be wrong. CDR3 size: 12 residues. This CDR3 is CASSLVLGTQYF. CDR3 nucleotide sequence: TGTGCCAGCAGTTTAGTTCTCGGGACCCAGTACTTC.

This clonotype was observed a few times. This chain joins TRBV20-1 and TRBJ1-1; D is ambiguous. Germline V CDR1 and CDR2: DFQATT, SNEGSKA (reference sequence). This CDR3 comprises 12 residues. V was trimmed by 5 bases and J by 1 base, leaving 8 bases between them. Here the CDR3 reads CSAQRSNTEAFF. The CDR3 coding sequence is TGCAGTGCTCAAAGATCGAACACTGAAGCTTTCTTT.

About this clonotype: At one end the junction does not follow the germline gene, possibly because of a read error. V and J are TRBV15 and TRBJ2-2; perhaps TRBD2 as D (5 bases). The germline V gene has CDR1 LNHNV and CDR2 YYDKDF (reference sequence). The length of the CDR3 is 14 residues. CDR3 coding DNA: TGTGCCTCTAGGGCAGAGAGGGAAACCGGGGAGCCGTTTTTT. It yields the protein CASRAERETGEPFF.

As to this clonotype: This is likely a read error, given that the CDR3 carries no conserved phenylalanine or tryptophan at its end. The V gene is TRBV25-1, the J gene TRBJ2-5; TRBD2 agrees at 7 bases. The V gene's germline CDR1 is MGHDK and CDR2 SYGVNS. This CDR3 spans 16 amino acids. V lost 1 base to trimming and J lost 5 bases; unmatched junction nucleotides: 10. The CDR3 loop is CASSEFWGRATETQYL. The CDR3 DNA sequence: TGTGCCAGCAGTGAATTCTGGGGGAGGGCGACGGAGACCCAGTACCTC.

The rearrangement joins TRBV20-1 to TRBJ1-4; D gene unclear. The V gene lost 4 bases and the J gene lost 0 bases, with 6 bases spanning the gap. The CDR3 totals 13 residues. The germline V gene has CDR1 DFQATT and CDR2 SNEGSKA (reference sequence). CDR3 amino acids: CSAMRSTNEKLFF. The CDR3 bases are TGCAGTGCTATGAGGTCAACTAATGAAAAACTGTTTTTT.

Notes on this clonotype: A much more abundant neighbour one base away suggests this may be a read error. The rearrangement links TRBV7-8 to TRBJ2-5; no clear D gene. This CDR3 comprises 13 residues. In germline, CDR1 is SGHVS, CDR2 FQNEAQ. The ends were cut back, 4 bases at V and 4 bases at J, with 10 bases in the middle. This CDR3 reads CASSSWATETQYF. The CDR3 nucleotides read TGTGCCAGCAGCTCCTGGGCCACAGAGACCCAGTACTTC.

This chain joins TRBV27 and TRBJ2-1, with D unresolved. Germline V lookup: CDR1 MNHEY, CDR2 SMNVEV (reference sequence). V dropped 6 bases and J dropped 0 bases, with 12 bases sitting between them. This CDR3 has 15 amino acids. CDR3 nucleotides: TGTGCCAGCAGGGGTGGGGTAAGCTCCTACAATGAGCAGTTCTTC. Translated, it gives CASRGGVSSYNEQFF.

About this clonotype: At one of its ends the junction is not consistent with the germline gene, which may arise from a read error. The chain carries TRBV7-8 and TRBJ1-2, with D possibly TRBD1 on 6 matching bases. The V gene's germline CDR1 is SGHVS and CDR2 FQNEAQ. CDR3 length equals 13 residues. The DNA of the CDR3 is TGTGCCAGCAGCTACAACTTAGGGGGTGGCAACACCTTC. Translation: CASSYNLGGGNTF.

Points on this clonotype: In this CDR3 the conserved last residue, phenylalanine or tryptophan, is missing, so a read error is likely. CDR3 DNA sequence: TGTGCCACCAGCAGCCGAAATTTAGCGGGGGGTGTAGCAGATACGCAGTATCTT. Translating it yields CATSSRNLAGGVADTQYL. The chain joins TRBV15 to TRBJ2-3, with 10 bases identical to TRBD2. Germline CDR1 LNHNV, CDR2 YYDKDF (reference sequence). J gave up 4 bases and V 3 bases, and 13 bases lay outside the gene matches. The CDR3 has 18 amino acids.

Notes on this clonotype: At one end the junction does not follow the germline gene, possibly because of a read error. V is TRBV19 and J is TRBJ2-4; 9 bases map to TRBD1. Germline V CDR1 and CDR2: LNHDA, SQIVND (reference sequence). CDR3 length: 14 amino acids. DNA of the CDR3: TGTGCCTCTGAGGGCCGGGACAGGGAAAACGTTCAGTACTTC. Amino acid sequence: CASEGRDRENVQYF.